The 9 T cell receptor beta chains below were found in one sample sequenced in a study of blood T cell repertoires in COVID-19. TCRdb's copy holds only in-frame clones and misses some; the assay was immunoSEQ multiplex PCR. Of roughly 220,000 clones in the sample, 70% to 90% were seen once. The sequenced sample consisted of peripheral blood. The receptors originated from a woman in her forties or fifties with COVID-19, enrolled during active disease.

The chain couples TRBV9 to TRBJ2-1, with D possibly matching TRBD2 (7 bases). CDR3 length equals 13 residues. Germline V gives CDR1 SGDLS, CDR2 YYNGEE. V was cut by 0 bases and J by 15 bases, with 16 bases left in between. The CDR3 DNA follows: TGTGCCAGCAGCGTAGCGGCGGGGAGGGGGATGTTCTTC. Its protein is CASSVAAGRGMFF.

CDR3 in DNA: TGTGCCAGTAGGGACAGGTCCTCTGGAAACACCATATATTTT. As protein: CASRDRSSGNTIYF. The chain combines TRBV19 with TRBJ1-3, with 7 bases matching TRBD1. Germline trimming cut 6 bases from V and 0 bases from J; bases unmatched to any gene: 2. CDR3 length: 14 amino acids. Germline CDR1 reads LNHDA; CDR2 reads SQIVND (reference sequence).

The table lists this clone with a count of one. The chain links TRBV3-1 (or the pseudogene TRBV3-2) to TRBJ2-7, with a possible D match to TRBD2 (6 bases). Germline V CDR1 and CDR2: LGHDT, YNNKEL (reference sequence). The V and J ends lost 0 bases and 3 bases respectively, with 9 bases between them. The CDR3 contains 14 residues. The CDR3 bases are TGTGCCAGCAGCCAAGATGGGCGGGGCTACGAGCAGTACGTC. Translating it yields CASSQDGRGYEQYV.

This clone was counted a single time. The rearrangement links TRBV14 to TRBJ1-1, with D maybe TRBD1 (6 bases). The V gene lost 0 bases and the J gene lost 6 bases, with 20 bases spanning the gap. CDR1 SGHDN and CDR2 FVKESK come from the germline V gene. This CDR3 has 17 residues. In DNA form, the CDR3 reads TGTGCCAGCAGCCAAGATAAAGGGGGTCTGGGGGTTCCTGAAGCTTTCTTT. Amino acid sequence: CASSQDKGGLGVPEAFF.

The CDR3 coding sequence is TGTGCCAGTAGTATTACAGGGCCCACTGGAAACACCATATATTTT. It codes for CASSITGPTGNTIYF. The chain couples TRBV19 to TRBJ1-3; a possible D gene is TRBD1 (6 bases). The V gene lost 3 bases and the J gene lost 2 bases, with 11 bases spanning the gap. Looked up from germline, CDR1 is LNHDA and CDR2 is SQIVND (reference sequence). The CDR3 is made up of 15 amino acids.

The J gene is TRBJ2-3, the V gene TRBV29-1; 7 bases map to TRBD2. V shed 5 bases and J 4 bases; nucleotides not matched to a gene: 12. Germline-derived CDR1 and CDR2 are SQVTM and ANQGSEA. CDR3 length: 15 residues. In nucleotides, the CDR3 is TGCAGCGTTTCCCCGGGGGGAGGAGCGTCAGATACGCAGTATTTT. Amino acids: CSVSPGGGASDTQYF.

The DNA of the CDR3 is TGTGCCAGCAGCTCCCCCGGGACAGACTCTGGAAACACCATATATTTT. It is translated as CASSSPGTDSGNTIYF. The chain recombines TRBV5-4 with TRBJ1-3; TRBD1 aligns across 7 bases. Looked up from germline, CDR1 is SGHNT and CDR2 is YYREEE (reference sequence). Trimming at V came to 3 bases and at J to 0 bases, leaving 6 bases not matched to a gene. This CDR3 has 16 residues. Full variable domain (remainder filled in from reference TRBV5-4 and TRBJ1-3): ETGVTQSPTHLIKTRGQQVTLRCSSQSGHNTVSWYQQALGQGPQFIFQYYREEENGRGNFPPRFSGLQFPNYSSELNVNALELDDSALYLCASSSPGTDSGNTIYFGEGSWLTVV.

This clone was detected only a few times. The genes are TRBV18 and TRBJ1-1; a weak D match, TRBD1 (6 bases). This CDR3 is 16 amino acids long. CDR1 is KGHSH and CDR2 is LQKENI in the germline V gene. The ends were cut back, 3 bases at V and 7 bases at J, with 21 bases in the middle. The CDR3: CASSPDRSLLRNEAFF. CDR3 coding DNA: TGTGCCAGCTCACCGGACAGAAGTCTGCTGCGGAATGAAGCTTTCTTT.

The gene calls are TRBV11-3 and TRBJ2-1; D may be TRBD2 (5 bases). V was pared by 3 bases and J by 7 bases, with 7 bases between. The V gene's germline CDR1 is SGHNT and CDR2 YENEEA. The CDR3 has 12 residues. This chain's CDR3 is CASSFRGNEQFF. The CDR3, as DNA: TGTGCCAGCAGCTTCCGCGGGAATGAGCAGTTCTTC.